This TCR beta chain was identified in a study of Graves' ophthalmopathy and Graves' hyperthyroidism. CDR3 regions of TCR beta were amplified from RNA transcripts. HTBI-primed RT-PCR formed the first round, and a multiplex PCR formed the second. Each CDR3 protein gets one entry after TCRdb re-called the multiplex PCR reads with MiXCR. In the table there are fewer than 600,000 distinct CDR3 sequences, roughly 14% of which are singletons. Germline values: CDR1 SQVTM, CDR2 ANQGSEA. Trimming cost V 0 bases and J 4 bases, with 9 bases left between them. The CDR3 has 13 amino acids. This clonotype was recorded many times.

Material for sequencing was blood. This receptor was obtained from a woman aged 25-40 years with Graves' ophthalmopathy. The rearrangement links TRBV29-1 to TRBJ1-1; D might be TRBD1 (5 bases). CDR3 DNA sequence: TGCAGCGTTGAAGAGGGGGTTGGCACTGAAGCTTTCTTT. This translates into CSVEEGVGTEAFF.